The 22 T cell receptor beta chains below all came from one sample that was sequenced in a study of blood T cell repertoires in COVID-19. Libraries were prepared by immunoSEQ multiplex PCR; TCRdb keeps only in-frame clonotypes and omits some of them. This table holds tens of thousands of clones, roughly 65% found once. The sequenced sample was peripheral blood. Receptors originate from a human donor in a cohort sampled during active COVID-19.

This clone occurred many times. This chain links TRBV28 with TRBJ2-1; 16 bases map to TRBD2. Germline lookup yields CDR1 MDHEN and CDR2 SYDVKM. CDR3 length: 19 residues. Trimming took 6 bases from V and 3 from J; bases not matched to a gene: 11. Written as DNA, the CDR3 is TGTGCCAGCAGGCCTACCGGGACTAGCGGGAGGGGTAACTACAATGAGCAGTTCTTC. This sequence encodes CASRPTGTSGRGNYNEQFF.

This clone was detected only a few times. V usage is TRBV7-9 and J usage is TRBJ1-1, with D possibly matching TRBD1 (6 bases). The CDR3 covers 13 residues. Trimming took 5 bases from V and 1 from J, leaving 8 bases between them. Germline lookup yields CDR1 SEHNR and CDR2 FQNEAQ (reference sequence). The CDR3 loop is CASSMGQNTEAFF. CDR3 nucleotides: TGTGCCAGCAGCATGGGACAGAACACTGAAGCTTTCTTT.

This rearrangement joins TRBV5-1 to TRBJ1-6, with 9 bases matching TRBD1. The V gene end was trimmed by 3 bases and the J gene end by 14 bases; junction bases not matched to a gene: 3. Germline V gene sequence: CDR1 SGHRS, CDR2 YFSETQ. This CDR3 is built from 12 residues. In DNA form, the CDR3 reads TGCGCCAGCAGCTACACAGGGGGCACCCTCCACTTT. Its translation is CASSYTGGTLHF.

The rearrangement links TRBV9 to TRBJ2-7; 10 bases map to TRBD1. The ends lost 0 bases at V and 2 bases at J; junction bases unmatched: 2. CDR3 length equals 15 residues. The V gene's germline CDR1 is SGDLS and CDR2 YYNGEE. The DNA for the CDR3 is TGTGCCAGCAGCGTAGAGGGGACAGGGGCCTACGAGCAGTACTTC. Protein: CASSVEGTGAYEQYF. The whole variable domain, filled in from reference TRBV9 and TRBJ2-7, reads DSGVTQTPKHLITATGQRVTLRCSPRSGDLSVYWYQQSLDQGLQFLIQYYNGEERAKGNILERFSAQQFPDLHSELNLSSLELGDSALYFCASSVEGTGAYEQYFGPGTRLTVT.

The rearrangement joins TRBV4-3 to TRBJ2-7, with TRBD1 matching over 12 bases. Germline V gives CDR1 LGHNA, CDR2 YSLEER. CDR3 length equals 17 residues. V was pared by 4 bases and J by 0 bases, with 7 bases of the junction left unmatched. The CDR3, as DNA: TGCGCCAGCAGCCCGGGACAGGGGGCGTGGGGCTCCTACGAGCAGTACTTC. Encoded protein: CASSPGQGAWGSYEQYF.

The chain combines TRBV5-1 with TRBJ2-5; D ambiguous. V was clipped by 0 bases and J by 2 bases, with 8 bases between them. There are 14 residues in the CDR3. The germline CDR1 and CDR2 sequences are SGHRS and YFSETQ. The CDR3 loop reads CASSLGQIQETQYF. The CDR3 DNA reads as TGCGCCAGCAGCTTGGGGCAGATACAAGAGACCCAGTACTTC.

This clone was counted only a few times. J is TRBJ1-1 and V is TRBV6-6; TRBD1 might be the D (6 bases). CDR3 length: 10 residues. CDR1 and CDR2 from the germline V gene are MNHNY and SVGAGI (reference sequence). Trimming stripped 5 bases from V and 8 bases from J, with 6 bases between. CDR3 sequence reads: CASSGQEAFF. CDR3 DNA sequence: TGTGCCAGCAGTGGACAGGAAGCTTTCTTT.

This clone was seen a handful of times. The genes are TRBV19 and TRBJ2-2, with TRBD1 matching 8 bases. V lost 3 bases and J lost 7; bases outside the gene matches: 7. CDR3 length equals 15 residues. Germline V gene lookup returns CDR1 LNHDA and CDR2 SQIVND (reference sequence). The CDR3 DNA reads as TGTGCCAGTAGTATGCTGGACAGGGCTTTCGGGGAGCTGTTTTTT. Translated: CASSMLDRAFGELFF.

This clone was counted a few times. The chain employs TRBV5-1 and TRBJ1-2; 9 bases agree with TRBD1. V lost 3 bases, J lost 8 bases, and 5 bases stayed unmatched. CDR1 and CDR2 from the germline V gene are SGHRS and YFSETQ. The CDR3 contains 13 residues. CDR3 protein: CASSSGQGRGYTF. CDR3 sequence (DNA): TGCGCCAGCAGCTCGGGACAGGGACGAGGCTACACCTTC.

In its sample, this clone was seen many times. The CDR3 bases are TGCGCCAGCAGCTTCGAGGGGGCGCCTTACAATGAGCAGTTCTTC. This encodes CASSFEGAPYNEQFF. V is TRBV5-1 and J is TRBJ2-1, with 7 bases fitting TRBD1. V trimming: 2 bases; J trimming: 4 bases; junction bases outside the gene matches: 6. Germline values: CDR1 SGHRS, CDR2 YFSETQ. The CDR3 is 15 residues long.

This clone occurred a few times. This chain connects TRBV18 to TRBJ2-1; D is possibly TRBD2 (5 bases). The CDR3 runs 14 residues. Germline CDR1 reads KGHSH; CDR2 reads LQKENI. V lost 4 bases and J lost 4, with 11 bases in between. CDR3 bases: TGTGCCAGCTCACTTAACCGGGAATACAATGAGCAGTTCTTC. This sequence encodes CASSLNREYNEQFF. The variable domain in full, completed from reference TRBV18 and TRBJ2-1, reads NAGVMQNPRHLVRRRGQEARLRCSPMKGHSHVYWYRQLPEEGLKFMVYLQKENIIDESGMPKERFSAEFPKEGPSILRIQQVVRGDSAAYFCASSLNREYNEQFFGPGTRLTVL.

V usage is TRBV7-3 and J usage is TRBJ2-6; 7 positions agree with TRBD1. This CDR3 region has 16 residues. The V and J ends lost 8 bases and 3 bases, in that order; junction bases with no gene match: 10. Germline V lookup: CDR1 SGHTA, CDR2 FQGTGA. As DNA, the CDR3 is TGTGCCAGCGGCCTGACAGGGACGGGTGGGGCCAACGTCCTGACTTTC. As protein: CASGLTGTGGANVLTF.

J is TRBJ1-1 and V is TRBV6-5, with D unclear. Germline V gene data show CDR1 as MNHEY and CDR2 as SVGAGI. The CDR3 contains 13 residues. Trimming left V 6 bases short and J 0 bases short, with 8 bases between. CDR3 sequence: CASRMALNTEAFF. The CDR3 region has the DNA TGTGCCAGCAGAATGGCCTTGAACACTGAAGCTTTCTTT.

CDR3 residues: CASSPGTYEQYF. Written as DNA, the CDR3 is TGTGCCAGCAGCCCGGGAACCTACGAGCAGTACTTC. The chain carries TRBV11-1 and TRBJ2-7, with TRBD2 as a possible D gene (5 bases). V was shortened by 5 bases and J by 2 bases, with 7 bases between the two germline ends. Germline CDR1 and CDR2: SGHAT and FQDESV (reference sequence). There are 12 residues in the CDR3.

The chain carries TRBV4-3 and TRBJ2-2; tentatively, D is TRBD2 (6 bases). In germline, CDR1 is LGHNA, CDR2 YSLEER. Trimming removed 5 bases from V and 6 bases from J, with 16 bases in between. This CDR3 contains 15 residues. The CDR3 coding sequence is TGCGCCAGCAGCTCCGGGGACTCGGTCTCCGGGGAGCTGTTTTTT. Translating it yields CASSSGDSVSGELFF.

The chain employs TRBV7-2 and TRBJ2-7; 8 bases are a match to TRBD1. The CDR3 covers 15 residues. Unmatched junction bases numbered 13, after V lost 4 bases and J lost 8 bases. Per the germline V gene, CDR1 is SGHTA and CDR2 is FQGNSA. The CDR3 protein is CASSSSGTGFVKQYF. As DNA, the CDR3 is TGTGCCAGCAGCTCGTCCGGGACAGGTTTTGTGAAGCAGTACTTC.

The CDR3 sequence: CASSLAKESYEQYF. The DNA of the CDR3 is TGTGCCAGCAGCTTAGCGAAGGAGTCCTACGAGCAGTACTTC. The rearrangement joins TRBV7-2 to TRBJ2-7, with D uncertain. V shed 0 bases and J shed 1 base, with 7 bases lying between them. Germline CDR1 is SGHTA and CDR2 is FQGNSA. This CDR3 contains 14 residues.

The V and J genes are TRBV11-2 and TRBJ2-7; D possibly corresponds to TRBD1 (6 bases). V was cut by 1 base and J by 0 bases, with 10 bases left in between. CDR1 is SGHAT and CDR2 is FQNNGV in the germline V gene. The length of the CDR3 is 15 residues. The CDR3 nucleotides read TGTGCCAGCAGCTTAGCGGGACATAGCTCCTACGAGCAGTACTTC. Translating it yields CASSLAGHSSYEQYF.

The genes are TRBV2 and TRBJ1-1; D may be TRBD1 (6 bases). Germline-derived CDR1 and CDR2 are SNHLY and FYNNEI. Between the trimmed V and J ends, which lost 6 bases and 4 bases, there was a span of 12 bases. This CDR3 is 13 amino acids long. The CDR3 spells CASRQGVSTEAFF. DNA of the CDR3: TGTGCCAGCAGACAGGGTGTCAGCACTGAAGCTTTCTTT.

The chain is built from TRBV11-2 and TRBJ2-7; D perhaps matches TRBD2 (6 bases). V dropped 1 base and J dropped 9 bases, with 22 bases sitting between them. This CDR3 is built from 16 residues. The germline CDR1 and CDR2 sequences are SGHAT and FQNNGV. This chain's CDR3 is CASSLVRDRFLGRQYF. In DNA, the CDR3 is TGTGCCAGCAGCTTAGTGCGGGACCGCTTCTTGGGAAGGCAGTACTTC.

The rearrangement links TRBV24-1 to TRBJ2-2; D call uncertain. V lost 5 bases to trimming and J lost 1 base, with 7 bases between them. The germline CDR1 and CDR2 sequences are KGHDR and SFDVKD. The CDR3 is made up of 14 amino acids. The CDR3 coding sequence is TGTGCCACCAGTGGCGTTGGGAACACCGGGGAGCTGTTTTTT. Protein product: CATSGVGNTGELFF.

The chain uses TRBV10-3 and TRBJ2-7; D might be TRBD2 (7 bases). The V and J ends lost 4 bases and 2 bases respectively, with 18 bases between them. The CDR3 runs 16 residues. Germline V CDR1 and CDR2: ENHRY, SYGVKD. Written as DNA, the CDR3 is TGTGCCATCAGTGGAGGGGGGGGGAGATCTCCCTACGAGCAGTACTTC. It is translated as CAISGGGGRSPYEQYF.